This T cell receptor beta chain was profiled in a study of T cells after yellow fever vaccination. Making TCR cDNA involved 5'RACE template switching, which added UMIs and a universal primer site. TCRdb called the 5' RACE reads again in MiXCR, with one record for every CDR3 protein. The table lists about 260,000 distinct CDR3 sequences, about 5.2% of them singletons. At least ten counts were recorded for this clonotype. Its antigen is not identified. Notes on the study in general: Bulk-population clonotypes that are abundant could appear as contaminants in FACS-sorted repertoires. Detected again after the booster were most primary-vaccination clones, at approximately 95% CD4 and 70% to 90% CD8.

The input for sequencing was CD4+ T cells sorted from PBMCs, taken on the day of the yellow fever booster vaccination. This receptor was taken from a man between 18 and 35 years old who received the YFV17D yellow fever vaccine.

CDR3 region: CASSRREGIKNIQYF. DNA of the CDR3: TGTGCCAGCAGTAGAAGGGAGGGTATCAAAAACATTCAGTACTTC. This chain joins TRBV6-6 and TRBJ2-4; 7 nucleotides match TRBD2. CDR1 and CDR2 (germline): MNHNY, SVGAGI (reference sequence). The J segment lost 3 bases and the V segment lost 5 bases, leaving 7 bases of the junction unmatched. This CDR3 comprises 15 residues.